This TCR beta chain was identified during a study of regulatory T cells in long-lasting Graves disease. The overall study: More than 5 years of antithyroid drugs with positive TSH receptor antibodies defined persistent Graves' disease.

Specified time point: persistent/refractory GD, antithyroid drugs over 5 years with positive TRAb. The TCR library was made from RNA extracted from PBMCs. A volume of around 8.7 milliliters of peripheral blood was collected in EDTA tubes. As concerns this clonotype: Its antigen is undetermined.

Study-wide points: In persistent patients, shared public clonotypes (under 3,000) outnumbered those in new patients (about 890).

Researchers made TCR beta libraries by using iRepertoire HTBI primers and running Arm-PCR on CDR3 regions. TCRdb called the multiplex PCR reads again in MiXCR, with one record for every CDR3 protein. This table has around 430,000 distinct CDR3 sequences, about 20% appearing once. The source is a female donor with Graves disease. Sequencing was performed on peripheral blood mononuclear cells (PBMCs), taken when the disease was refractory, from a patient treated with antithyroid drugs.

CDR3 loop: CASSPIQGSYNEQFF. The CDR3 DNA is TGTGCCAGCAGTCCTATTCAGGGCTCCTACAATGAGCAGTTCTTC. The genes are TRBV27 and TRBJ2-1, with D possibly TRBD1 on 5 matching bases. Trimming stripped 5 bases from V and 0 bases from J, with 11 bases between. Germline values: CDR1 MNHEY, CDR2 SMNVEV (reference sequence). The CDR3 spans 15 residues.